This TCR beta chain was identified in a study of T cells after yellow fever vaccination (dated by TCRdb to about 2019). Regarding the research as a whole: The SMART-Seq v4 Ultra Low Input RNA kit was used to prepare libraries from fractions with low cell numbers. To follow T-cell clones before and after both primary and booster YFV17D yellow fever vaccination, bulk TCR alpha and beta repertoires underwent longitudinal sequencing. Two healthy male donors, one aged 18 to 29 and one aged 30 to 40 years, made up the cohort. Bulk PBMC replicates and cell subsets were isolated from blood drawn at multiple timepoints before and after both primary and secondary immunization. General study outcomes and caveats: The secondary T-cell response was found to be weaker but faster than the primary response, with a peak reached on day 5 rather than on day 15. A small fraction of clonotypes showed up in both the CD4 and CD8 compartments, probably as a result of convergent recombination. Only a couple of donors were included in the study, so the extent to which the findings can be generalized is limited. Computational filtering was required because FACS-sorted repertoires could contain abundant contaminating clonotypes from the bulk population. Most clones expanded after primary vaccination were re-detected after the booster (around 96% of CD4 and approximately 89% of CD8), suggesting broad memory maintenance.

Counted from cysteine to phenylalanine, this CDR3 has 15 amino acids. Only CDR3 DNA remains: 45 bases, in frame from the first base. Trimmed from V: 5 bases; trimmed from J: 2 bases; junction bases lacking a gene match: 5. CDR1 and CDR2 are drawn from the germline V gene (reference sequence): SEHNR, FQNEAQ. The sample's treatment or condition, from its label and the paper: live attenuated yellow fever vaccine strain. A standard Ficoll-Paque protocol was used to isolate PBMCs from peripheral blood. Dynabeads CD4 and CD8 positive selection kits were used to isolate the CD4 and CD8 T-cell fractions. RNA was extracted with TriZol from bulk PBMCs, CD4 and CD8 fractions, and dextramer-positive and dextramer-negative fractions. TCR cDNA was made using 5'RACE template switching, a step that added a universal primer site and unique molecular identifiers. Priming for cDNA synthesis came from both the TCR alpha and TCR beta constant segments. Library amplification used two PCR steps, and the second PCR step added sample barcodes and sequencing adapters. Libraries were sequenced on Illumina HiSeq 2500 (2x100 bp) or NovaSeq (2x150 bp). In the source study's methods: Reads were demultiplexed and collapsed into UMI consensus sequences with MIGEC, and V(D)J alignment was performed with MiXCR. Vaccine-responding clonotypes were identified with edgeR using replicate PBMC samples, with FDR below 0.01 and a log2 fold change above 5 up to day 15 being required. CD4 or CD8 identity was assigned to each bulk clonotype according to whether the clonotype was present at higher abundance in the sequenced CD4 repertoire or the sequenced CD8 repertoire. TCRdb reworked the public reads: Q25 trimming with fastp, MiXCR clone assembly, productive beta chains retained. Identical CDR3 proteins give one entry, which carries the most common genes and DNA. The V and J calls come from TCRdb's annotation, not from the publication. The sample includes about 230,000 distinct CDR3 sequences, with over 6.5% observed a single time. Roughly 1% of the sample goes to the ten largest clones.

This clonotype appeared a few times. It has no known antigen specificity. It has no much larger one-base neighbor in the sample; base qualities were not kept. The sample consisted of CD4+ T cells sorted from PBMCs, taken on the day of the yellow fever booster vaccination. The rearrangement joined TRBV7-9 to TRBJ2-5; 10 central nucleotides agree with TRBD2. The TCR comes from a man aged 30 to 39 who received the YFV17D yellow fever vaccine. The CDR3 is CASSPSGSPQETQYF. At the DNA level, the sequence is TGTGCCAGCAGCCCTAGCGGGAGCCCTCAAGAGACCCAGTACTTC.